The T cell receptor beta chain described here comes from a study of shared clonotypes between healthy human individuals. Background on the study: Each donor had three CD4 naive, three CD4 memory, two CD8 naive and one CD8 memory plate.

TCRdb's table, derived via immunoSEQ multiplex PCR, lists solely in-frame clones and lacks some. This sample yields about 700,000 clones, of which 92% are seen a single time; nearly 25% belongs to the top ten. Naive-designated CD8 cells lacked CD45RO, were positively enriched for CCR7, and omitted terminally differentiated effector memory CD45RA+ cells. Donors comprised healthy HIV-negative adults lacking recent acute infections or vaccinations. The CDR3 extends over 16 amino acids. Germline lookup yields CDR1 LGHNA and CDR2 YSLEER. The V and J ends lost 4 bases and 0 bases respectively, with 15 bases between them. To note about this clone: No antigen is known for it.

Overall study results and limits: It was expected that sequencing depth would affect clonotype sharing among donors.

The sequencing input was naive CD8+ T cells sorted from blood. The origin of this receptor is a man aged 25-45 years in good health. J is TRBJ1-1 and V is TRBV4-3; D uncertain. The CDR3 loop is CASSLSTTAMNTEAFF. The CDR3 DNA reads TGCGCCAGCAGCCTCTCTACTACGGCCATGAACACTGAAGCTTTCTTT.